The 23 T cell receptor beta chains below come from one sample, sequenced in a study of cytomegalovirus exposure and HLA in healthy donors. The PCR ran on 60 Vbeta and 13 Jbeta primers. Some clones are missing from TCRdb's copy, which holds only in-frame ones; the method was immunoSEQ multiplex PCR. In the table there are about 99,000 clones, roughly 85% of which are singletons. Sample: PBMCs. The receptors here all came from a man between 60 and 75 years old in good health and CMV-seropositive.

This rearrangement joins TRBV6-1 to TRBJ2-4, with D unresolved. Germline values: CDR1 MNHNS, CDR2 SASEGT. The CDR3 is 13 amino acids. V was pared by 7 bases and J by 5 bases, with 12 bases between. The CDR3 loop reads CASTAGKENIQYF. In nucleotides, the CDR3 is TGTGCCAGCACCGCAGGAAAGGAAAACATTCAGTACTTC.

The chain uses TRBV5-1 and TRBJ1-1; possible D gene TRBD1, 5 bases. The CDR3 consists of 14 residues. V shed 4 bases and J shed 5 bases, with 15 bases lying between them. The germline CDR1 and CDR2 sequences are SGHRS and YFSETQ. The chain's CDR3 is CASSETVGGTEAFF. CDR3 in DNA: TGCGCCAGCAGCGAGACAGTGGGGGGTACTGAAGCTTTCTTT.

CDR3 amino acids: CASSLGPPAGEQYF. CDR3 bases: TGTGCCAGCAGCTTGGGACCTCCAGCGGGCGAGCAGTACTTC. V usage is TRBV11-2 and J usage is TRBJ2-5, with a tentative D call TRBD2 (6 bases). The J call may be incorrect, as the DNA end agrees better with TRBJ2-7. Germline-derived CDR1 and CDR2 are SGHAT and FQNNGV. The CDR3 runs 14 residues.

The chain carries TRBV5-4 and TRBJ1-6; a possible D gene is TRBD1 (6 bases). Germline V gene sequence: CDR1 SGHNT, CDR2 YYREEE (reference sequence). The CDR3 is 16 residues long. Trimming pared 0 bases from V and 9 bases from J, leaving 16 bases between. As DNA, the CDR3 is TGTGCCAGCAGCTTGGAAAATCAGGGGTTACCTTCACCCCTCCACTTT. This encodes CASSLENQGLPSPLHF.

This sequence joins TRBV27 and TRBJ2-7; 7 bases are shared with TRBD1. The CDR3 spans 14 residues. Germline V gene lookup returns CDR1 MNHEY and CDR2 SMNVEV (reference sequence). V lost 5 bases, J lost 4 bases, and 8 bases stayed unmatched. The CDR3 DNA reads as TGTGCCAGCAGTAACGGGGACAGCGGATACGAGCAGTACTTC. Translation: CASSNGDSGYEQYF.

The J gene is TRBJ2-5, the V gene TRBV7-2; 13 nucleotides match TRBD2. V gave up 5 bases and J gave up 7 bases; unmatched junction bases: 10. The CDR3 loop spans 16 amino acids. CDR1 is SGHTA and CDR2 is FQGNSA in the germline V gene. The CDR3 sequence: CASSPPGTSGTGTQYF. The CDR3, as DNA: TGTGCCAGCAGCCCGCCCGGGACTAGCGGGACAGGGACCCAGTACTTC.

The chain employs TRBV7-4 and TRBJ2-7; 7 nucleotides match TRBD1. V lost 5 bases, J lost 4 bases, and 8 bases stayed unmatched. The CDR3 is 14 residues long. The V gene's germline CDR1 is SGHVT and CDR2 SQSDAQ. CDR3 protein: CASSATGALYEQYF. CDR3 DNA sequence: TGTGCCAGCAGCGCCACAGGGGCTCTATACGAGCAGTACTTC.

The V gene is TRBV5-1, the J gene TRBJ2-3; D is undetermined. Germline lookup yields CDR1 SGHRS and CDR2 YFSETQ. The CDR3 is 15 amino acids. V was shortened by 4 bases and J by 1 base, with 13 bases between the two germline ends. This chain's CDR3 is CASSLTLPGTDTQYF. CDR3 DNA: TGCGCCAGCAGCCTGACTCTCCCTGGCACAGATACGCAGTATTTT.

J is TRBJ1-2 and V is TRBV29-1, with D perhaps TRBD1 (5 bases). This CDR3 comprises 12 residues. Germline V CDR1 and CDR2: SQVTM, ANQGSEA. V gave up 6 bases and J gave up 7 bases, with 15 bases separating them. CDR3 DNA sequence: TGCAGCGTCCTCCAGGGTTTCGGTGGCTACACCTTC. Translated: CSVLQGFGGYTF.

The chain uses TRBV7-9 and TRBJ2-2, with 7 bases fitting TRBD2. V trimming: 1 base; J trimming: 6 bases; junction bases outside the gene matches: 8. The CDR3 spans 16 residues. The germline V gene has CDR1 SEHNR and CDR2 FQNEAQ (reference sequence). The CDR3 protein is CASSLVPGGSAGELFF. In DNA, the CDR3 is TGTGCCAGCAGCTTAGTTCCGGGGGGTTCCGCCGGGGAGCTGTTTTTT.

About this clone itself: The junction departs from the called germline gene at one end, perhaps through a read error. The CDR3 loop is CAGSLVAGNTEAFF. The CDR3 DNA follows: TGCGCCGGCAGCTTGGTGGCAGGTAACACTGAAGCTTTCTTT. V is TRBV5-1 and J is TRBJ1-1; no clear D. This CDR3 has 14 amino acids. Germline V gives CDR1 SGHRS, CDR2 YFSETQ. The whole variable domain, remainder taken from reference TRBV5-1 and TRBJ1-1, is KAGVTQTPRYLIKTRGQQVTLSCSPISGHRSVSWYQQTPGQGLQFLFEYFSETQRNKGNFPGRFSGRQFSNSRSEMNVSTLELGDSALYLCAGSLVAGNTEAFFGQGTRLTVV.

This chain uses TRBV5-1 with TRBJ1-5; 8 bases map to TRBD1. The CDR3 runs to 15 residues. CDR1 and CDR2 from the germline V gene are SGHRS and YFSETQ. Unmatched junction bases numbered 5, after V lost 4 bases and J lost 2 bases. The CDR3 spells CASSPDRGGNQPQHF. CDR3 DNA sequence: TGCGCCAGCAGCCCTGACAGGGGAGGCAATCAGCCCCAGCATTTT.

The chain recombines TRBV25-1 with TRBJ1-2, with D perhaps matching TRBD1 (6 bases). In germline, CDR1 is MGHDK, CDR2 SYGVNS. The CDR3 totals 13 residues. The ends were cut back, 4 bases at V and 7 bases at J, with 13 bases in the middle. This chain's CDR3 is CASSGFTGTGYTF. As DNA, the CDR3 is TGTGCCAGCAGTGGATTCACAGGGACTGGCTACACCTTC.

V usage is TRBV7-9 and J usage is TRBJ1-4, with D hard to call. This CDR3 has 18 amino acids. Trimming shortened V by 5 bases and J by 2 bases, and 21 bases separated the two germline ends. Germline loops: CDR1 SEHNR, CDR2 FQNEAQ (reference sequence). The CDR3 sequence: CASSPQPVFHRTNEKLFF. The CDR3, as DNA: TGTGCCAGCAGCCCCCAACCGGTTTTCCACCGGACTAATGAAAAACTGTTTTTT.

The chain employs TRBV5-1 and TRBJ2-5; possible D gene TRBD2, 5 bases. Germline CDR1 and CDR2: SGHRS and YFSETQ. V lost 7 bases and J lost 1, with 11 bases in between. This CDR3 is 13 amino acids long. The CDR3 loop is CASREGFQETQYF. CDR3 nucleotides: TGCGCCAGCCGCGAGGGTTTCCAAGAGACCCAGTACTTC.

Written as DNA, the CDR3 is TGCGCCAGCAGTGACCGCCCAGGGTCCACCATATATTTT. Its protein is CASSDRPGSTIYF. This sequence joins TRBV10-1 and TRBJ1-3; D might be TRBD1 (5 bases). The V gene lost 3 bases and the J gene lost 9 bases, with 12 bases spanning the gap. Per germline, CDR1 WNHNN and CDR2 SYGVQD (reference sequence). This CDR3 contains 13 residues.

The chain employs TRBV5-5 and TRBJ2-3, with 11 bases lining up with TRBD2. Germline values: CDR1 SGHKS, CDR2 YYEKEE (reference sequence). V shed 4 bases, J shed 4 bases, and the junction held 5 bases outside the gene matches. This CDR3 is built from 15 residues. The chain's CDR3 is CASSLGTSGADTQYF. The CDR3 nucleotides read TGTGCCAGCAGCCTAGGGACTAGCGGCGCAGATACGCAGTATTTT.

The gene calls are TRBV19 and TRBJ2-7; D is undetermined. This CDR3 spans 15 amino acids. Germline CDR1 reads LNHDA; CDR2 reads SQIVND (reference sequence). The V end was cut by 2 bases, the J end by 2 bases, with 13 bases between. In DNA form, the CDR3 reads TGTGCCAGTAGTATAACGGTAGCAGCTCCCTACGAGCAGTACTTC. Its protein product is CASSITVAAPYEQYF.

This chain links TRBV28 with TRBJ2-7; 7 bases are shared with TRBD1. This CDR3 spans 13 amino acids. The germline gives CDR1 MDHEN, CDR2 SYDVKM. Losses at the gene ends were 5 bases for V and 6 bases for J; bases not matched to a gene: 7. CDR3 nucleotide sequence: TGTGCCAGCAGTGGAGACAGGGTCTTCGAGCAGTACTTC. Translating gives CASSGDRVFEQYF.

The gene calls are TRBV9 and TRBJ2-3, with D hard to call. Germline V gene lookup returns CDR1 SGDLS and CDR2 YYNGEE. V was cut by 2 bases and J by 1 base, with 5 bases left in between. The CDR3 sequence is 13 residues long. CDR3 protein: CASSVQGTDTQYF. Here the CDR3 DNA reads TGTGCCAGCAGCGTTCAGGGCACAGATACGCAGTATTTT.

The chain joins TRBV7-9 to TRBJ2-7, with D perhaps TRBD1 (5 bases). Trimming took off 3 bases at V and 0 bases at J, with 9 bases between the two ends. Germline V gene lookup returns CDR1 SEHNR and CDR2 FQNEAQ (reference sequence). The CDR3 extends over 14 amino acids. CDR3 residues: CASSFGAVSYEQYF. The CDR3 DNA reads as TGTGCCAGCAGCTTTGGGGCGGTCTCCTACGAGCAGTACTTC.

This clone was observed a single time. The chain couples TRBV28 to TRBJ2-1, with a possible D match to TRBD1 (5 bases). Germline assignment: CDR1 MDHEN and CDR2 SYDVKM. The CDR3 sequence is 15 residues long. The V gene lost 5 bases and the J gene lost 4 bases, with 15 bases spanning the gap. The CDR3 DNA follows: TGTGCCAGCAGTAGGGGCCAGACCATTTACAATGAGCAGTTCTTC. Protein sequence: CASSRGQTIYNEQFF.

V and J are TRBV19 and TRBJ1-5; 7 bases map to TRBD1. The V gene's germline CDR1 is LNHDA and CDR2 SQIVND (reference sequence). This CDR3 contains 15 residues. Losses at the gene ends were 6 bases for V and 0 bases for J; bases not matched to a gene: 5. The CDR3 region is CASSPTGSSNQPQHF. The CDR3 DNA follows: TGTGCCAGTAGCCCGACAGGGTCTAGCAATCAGCCCCAGCATTTT.